This T cell receptor (beta chain) was observed in a study of post-analysis software for immune sequencing data. Concerning this clonotype: Its specificity is unknown.

The germline gives CDR1 SGHRS, CDR2 YFSETQ. The J segment lost 0 bases and the V segment lost 0 bases, leaving 7 bases of the junction unmatched. The CDR3 is 19 amino acids. General study results and limits: There were a handful of TRBV segments more frequent in patients than controls, and TRBV5-6, TRBV5-1 and TRBV20-1 were among them.

The authors incorporated unique molecular identifiers into the TCR beta cDNA libraries. Each CDR3 protein is one row after TCRdb ran MiXCR on the PCR reads. The sample yields hundreds of thousands of distinct CDR3 sequences, approximately 57% seen once. The chain joins TRBV5-1 to TRBJ2-3; 13 bases agree with TRBD2. The sample consisted of blood. This clonotype originated in a girl between 5 and 17 years old with multiple sclerosis. CDR3 DNA sequence: TGCGCCAGCAGCTTGGAGGGACTAGCGGGGCCCACTAGCACAGATACGCAGTATTTT. Translated, it gives CASSLEGLAGPTSTDTQYF.